The clone carrying this T cell receptor beta chain turned up a few times. Its antigen is not identified. CD8+CD57+ cell expansion, shown by flow cytometry, had occurred in the patients selected for sequencing. Every patient presented with severe acquired aplastic anemia. The data originate from a study of CD8+CD57+ T cells in acquired aplastic anemia. Overall study results and limits: Among patients, CD8+CD57+ cells displayed less diversity than the total CD4+ and CD8+ pools did.

Germline CDR1 is MRHNA and CDR2 is SNTAGT. V lost 5 bases to trimming and J lost 0 bases, with 11 bases between them. The CDR3 totals 15 residues. Genomic DNA constituted the template upon which TCR beta VDJ and CDR3 profiling was performed. Via MiXCR, TCRdb re-called the reads, giving one row per CDR3 protein. This sample has about 20,000 distinct CDR3 sequences; 30% to 40% occur once, and the top ten carry around 87%. This sequence joins TRBV6-4 and TRBJ2-1; D may be TRBD1 (5 bases). The sequence was obtained from a human donor with aplastic anemia. Input material: CD8+CD57+ T cells sorted from PBMCs. Subset denoted: bead-enriched CD8+CD57+ effector memory T cells from SAA patients. CDR3 DNA: TGTGCCAGCAGTCCACAGGTAGACTCCTACAATGAGCAGTTCTTC. It encodes CASSPQVDSYNEQFF.